These 30 T cell receptor beta chains came from one sample sequenced in a study of cytomegalovirus exposure and HLA in healthy donors. The PCR was carried out with 60 Vbeta primers and 13 Jbeta primers. Here immunoSEQ multiplex PCR was the method, and the copy in TCRdb shows in-frame clones only, minus some. The sample has roughly 100,000 clones; over 70% are singletons. The sequenced sample was PBMCs. The source is a boy aged 10-17 years in good health and CMV-seronegative.

The J gene is TRBJ1-1, the V gene TRBV30, with D perhaps TRBD1 (5 bases). CDR1 GTSNPN and CDR2 SVGIG come from the germline V gene (reference sequence). Trimming shortened V by 3 bases and J by 11 bases, and 22 bases separated the two germline ends. The CDR3 runs to 14 residues. CDR3 in amino acids: CAWSPNPPPRGAFF. CDR3 DNA sequence: TGTGCCTGGAGCCCAAACCCTCCTCCTCGGGGGGCTTTCTTT.

The rearrangement uses TRBV7-6 and TRBJ2-7; D is possibly TRBD2 (5 bases). V was cut by 1 base and J by 7 bases, with 11 bases left in between. Germline values: CDR1 SGHVS, CDR2 FNYEAQ. The CDR3 is made up of 13 amino acids. Written as DNA, the CDR3 is TGTGCCAGCAGCTTAGGCGGGCCGGGGGAGCAGTACTTC. Residues: CASSLGGPGEQYF.

The chain recombines TRBV7-2 with TRBJ2-3, with D possibly TRBD1 on 6 matching bases. Germline V CDR1 and CDR2: SGHTA, FQGNSA. The CDR3 covers 15 residues. V was trimmed by 4 bases and J by 2 bases, leaving 13 bases between them. The CDR3 is CASSSQTGNTDTQYF. DNA for the CDR3: TGTGCCAGCAGCTCCCAGACAGGAAACACAGATACGCAGTATTTT. The full variable domain, rest sourced from reference TRBV7-2 and TRBJ2-3, is GAGVSQSPSNKVTEKGKDVELRCDPISGHTALYWYRQSLGQGLEFLIYFQGNSAPDKSGLPSDRFSAERTGGSVSTLTIQRTQQEDSAVYLCASSSQTGNTDTQYFGPGTRLTVL.

The CDR3 DNA reads TGTGCCAGCACCCCTGGGGTTGTAGGGGCAGATACGCAGTATTTT. This gives the protein CASTPGVVGADTQYF. The V call is TRBV28, the J call TRBJ2-3, with a tentative D call TRBD1 (5 bases). The CDR3 contains 15 residues. Between the trimmed V and J ends, which lost 7 bases and 4 bases, there was a span of 18 bases. CDR1 is MDHEN and CDR2 is SYDVKM in the germline V gene.

This chain links TRBV28 with TRBJ2-5, with 7 nucleotides matching TRBD1. Germline CDR1 is MDHEN and CDR2 is SYDVKM. This CDR3 region has 12 residues. V lost 8 bases to trimming and J lost 2 bases; unmatched junction nucleotides: 2. Here the CDR3 reads CASWDRQETQYF. The CDR3 DNA is TGTGCCAGCTGGGACAGACAAGAGACCCAGTACTTC.

The chain combines TRBV7-6 with TRBJ2-7, with a possible D match to TRBD1 (5 bases). Trimming cost V 4 bases and J 3 bases, with 13 bases left between them. The length of the CDR3 is 14 residues. Germline CDR1 and CDR2: SGHVS and FNYEAQ. CDR3 amino acids: CASSSQDKNYEQYF. CDR3 coding DNA: TGTGCCAGCAGCTCTCAGGACAAGAACTACGAGCAGTACTTC.

V usage is TRBV14 and J usage is TRBJ2-6; 8 bases agree with TRBD1. There are 15 residues in the CDR3. Germline loops: CDR1 SGHDN, CDR2 FVKESK. The junction had 2 bases not matched to a gene; V was cut back by 1 base and J by 6 bases. The CDR3 sequence is CASSQVQGAANVLTF. DNA of the CDR3: TGTGCCAGCAGCCAAGTCCAGGGGGCGGCCAACGTCCTGACTTTC.

This chain connects TRBV2 to TRBJ2-2; D possibly corresponds to TRBD2 (7 bases). The CDR3 is made up of 15 amino acids. Germline V gene data show CDR1 as SNHLY and CDR2 as FYNNEI. V lost 7 bases and J lost 3, with 15 bases in between. Here the CDR3 reads CASTGGPGDTGELFF. CDR3 coding DNA: TGTGCCAGCACCGGGGGGCCAGGGGACACCGGGGAGCTGTTTTTT.

This clone was picked up a small number of times. The chain couples TRBV7-9 to TRBJ1-6; the D gene is possibly TRBD1 (5 bases). Germline CDR1 reads SEHNR; CDR2 reads FQNEAQ (reference sequence). The CDR3 loop spans 15 amino acids. Trimming removed 2 bases at V and 10 bases at J, with 15 bases between. CDR3 bases: TGTGCCAGCAGCTTACTACAGGAAAGGGGATCACCCCTCCACTTT. It translates to CASSLLQERGSPLHF.

The chain has TRBV27 and TRBJ2-7; 8 nucleotides align to TRBD2. Germline V lookup: CDR1 MNHEY, CDR2 SMNVEV (reference sequence). This CDR3 is 14 amino acids long. Losses at the gene ends were 3 bases for V and 0 bases for J; bases not matched to a gene: 1. CDR3 DNA sequence: TGTGCCAGCAGTTTCGCGGGGGGCTCCTACGAGCAGTACTTC. Translating it yields CASSFAGGSYEQYF.

The V and J genes are TRBV5-1 and TRBJ2-5; D is ambiguous. The CDR3 extends over 15 amino acids. V dropped 0 bases and J dropped 4 bases, with 13 bases sitting between them. Germline V CDR1 and CDR2: SGHRS, YFSETQ. The CDR3 region is CASSLAPAPGETQYF. CDR3 coding DNA: TGCGCCAGCAGCTTGGCCCCGGCGCCAGGAGAGACCCAGTACTTC.

The V call is TRBV6-5, the J call TRBJ1-1, with D perhaps matching TRBD1 (5 bases). The germline V and J ends were trimmed by 5 bases and 5 bases, with 12 bases remaining between them. The CDR3 is 13 residues long. Germline assignment: CDR1 MNHEY and CDR2 SVGAGI. DNA for the CDR3: TGTGCCAGCAGTATTTACAGGAATACTGAAGCTTTCTTT. This gives the protein CASSIYRNTEAFF.

The genes are TRBV30 and TRBJ2-3; 9 bases are a match to TRBD1. V was clipped by 1 base and J by 6 bases; unmatched bases: 11. This CDR3 has 16 residues. The germline V gene encodes CDR1 GTSNPN and CDR2 SVGIG (reference sequence). CDR3 nucleotides: TGTGCCTGGAGTGGGGGACAGGGTGGCGGTGGGGATACGCAGTATTTT. Protein product: CAWSGGQGGGGDTQYF.

This clone showed up just a few times. The rearrangement links TRBV6-6 to TRBJ2-1, with 12 bases fitting TRBD2. CDR3 length: 15 residues. V trimming: 6 bases; J trimming: 6 bases; junction bases outside the gene matches: 6. Germline CDR1 reads MNHNY; CDR2 reads SVGAGI (reference sequence). The CDR3 reads CASRLLAGGFNEQFF. The CDR3 region has the DNA TGTGCCAGCAGACTACTAGCGGGAGGCTTCAATGAGCAGTTCTTC.

This sequence joins TRBV7-3 and TRBJ1-1, with 10 nucleotides matching TRBD1. Germline V CDR1 and CDR2: SGHTA, FQGTGA. J was trimmed by 4 bases and V by 6 bases; bases with no gene match: 8. The CDR3 is 15 residues long. The CDR3 nucleotides are TGTGCCAGCAGGATCGCCGGGACAGGGGCCACTGAAGCTTTCTTT. Its translation is CASRIAGTGATEAFF.

DNA of the CDR3: TGTGCCAGCAAGAGGGAGGTGGAGACCCAGTACTTC. This sequence encodes CASKREVETQYF. V and J are TRBV2 and TRBJ2-5; possible D gene TRBD2, 6 bases. Germline-derived CDR1 and CDR2 are SNHLY and FYNNEI. V was pared by 7 bases and J by 5 bases, with 11 bases between. The CDR3 consists of 12 residues.

This sequence joins TRBV7-6 and TRBJ2-7; the match to TRBD1 covers 8 bases. The CDR3 has 15 amino acids. Trimming at V came to 2 bases and at J to 6 bases, leaving 9 bases not matched to a gene. Looked up from germline, CDR1 is SGHVS and CDR2 is FNYEAQ. The CDR3 loop reads CASSLTGQVFSEQYF. Written as DNA, the CDR3 is TGTGCCAGCAGCTTAACGGGACAGGTTTTTTCCGAGCAGTACTTC.

The chain has TRBV9 and TRBJ2-1, with 7 bases lining up with TRBD1. V lost 0 bases and J lost 4; bases outside the gene matches: 7. This CDR3 comprises 16 residues. Germline values: CDR1 SGDLS, CDR2 YYNGEE. CDR3: CASSVGAGTEYNEQFF. CDR3 in DNA: TGTGCCAGCAGCGTAGGGGCCGGGACAGAGTACAATGAGCAGTTCTTC.

The chain carries TRBV5-1 and TRBJ1-3; D is unresolved. Germline V gene data show CDR1 as SGHRS and CDR2 as YFSETQ. With 4 bases removed from V and 4 bases from J, the gap between germline ends came to 15 bases. CDR3 size: 15 residues. The CDR3 sequence is CASSDPLSGGNTIYF. The CDR3 DNA reads as TGCGCCAGCAGCGACCCGCTTTCAGGAGGAAACACCATATATTTT.

This clone was detected only a few times. This rearrangement joins TRBV6-1 to TRBJ2-2; 7 bases match TRBD2. The CDR3 has 13 residues. CDR1 and CDR2 from the germline V gene are MNHNS and SASEGT. The junction had 2 bases not matched to a gene; V was cut back by 3 bases and J by 7 bases. The CDR3: CASSEREHGELFF. Here the CDR3 DNA reads TGTGCCAGCAGTGAGCGGGAGCACGGGGAGCTGTTTTTT.

V and J are TRBV4-3 and TRBJ2-3; D gene uncertain. Germline V gene data show CDR1 as LGHNA and CDR2 as YSLEER. The V end was cut by 3 bases, the J end by 8 bases, with 12 bases between. CDR3 length: 13 amino acids. For the CDR3, the DNA is TGCGCCAGCAGCCACCTACCCCTAGGTACGCAGTATTTT. Translation gives CASSHLPLGTQYF.

The chain carries TRBV7-6 and TRBJ1-5; 7 bases fit TRBD1. Germline CDR1 and CDR2: SGHVS and FNYEAQ. The CDR3 length is 14 residues. V was clipped by 4 bases and J by 4 bases; unmatched bases: 4. The CDR3 nucleotides read TGTGCCAGCAGCTCTGGGACAGTAAATCAGCCCCAGCATTTT. It yields the protein CASSSGTVNQPQHF.

This clone was seen only once. The CDR3 sequence: CASSLVPRGLAHTGELFF. CDR3 in DNA: TGTGCCAGCAGCTTAGTACCCAGGGGGCTGGCTCACACCGGGGAGCTGTTTTTT. This chain connects TRBV7-9 to TRBJ2-2; 8 nucleotides align to TRBD1. This CDR3 comprises 18 residues. J gave up 3 bases and V 1 base, and 10 bases lay outside the gene matches. CDR1 and CDR2 (germline): SEHNR, FQNEAQ (reference sequence).

The chain couples TRBV30 to TRBJ1-4; tentative D call: TRBD1 (5 bases). The V and J ends lost 1 base and 3 bases respectively, with 15 bases between them. CDR1 is GTSNPN, CDR2 SVGIG, per germline (reference sequence). CDR3 length: 16 amino acids. The CDR3 is CAWSEQGLSANEKLFF. CDR3 sequence (DNA): TGTGCCTGGAGTGAGCAGGGACTGTCAGCTAATGAAAAACTGTTTTTT.

This clone came up a few times. This rearrangement joins TRBV27 to TRBJ2-1; no firm D call. CDR1 is MNHEY and CDR2 is SMNVEV in the germline V gene (reference sequence). The CDR3 is 13 amino acids. The V end was cut by 4 bases, the J end by 9 bases, with 13 bases between. The CDR3 nucleotides read TGTGCCAGCAGTTCGGTGCTCTACGGTGAGCAGTTCTTC. Translated: CASSSVLYGEQFF.

The rearrangement uses TRBV7-9 and TRBJ2-7, with 7 bases fitting TRBD1. This CDR3 region has 12 residues. Trimming cost V 2 bases and J 5 bases; bases outside gene matches: 0. CDR1 and CDR2 from the germline V gene are SEHNR and FQNEAQ (reference sequence). The DNA for the CDR3 is TGTGCCAGCAGCTTAACAGGGGACGAGCAGTACTTC. Encoded protein: CASSLTGDEQYF.

This sequence joins TRBV7-3 and TRBJ2-1, with 10 bases identical to TRBD2. The germline V gene encodes CDR1 SGHTA and CDR2 FQGTGA. The CDR3 totals 16 residues. V was pared by 4 bases and J by 2 bases, with 5 bases of the junction left unmatched. The CDR3 DNA reads as TGTGCCAGCAGCTCTATAGCGGGGGGTGCCTACAATGAGCAGTTCTTC. Translated, it gives CASSSIAGGAYNEQFF. Based on the CDR3 plus reference TRBV7-3 and TRBJ2-1, the full variable domain is GAGVSQTPSNKVTEKGKYVELRCDPISGHTALYWYRQSLGQGPEFLIYFQGTGAADDSGLPNDRFFAVRPEGSVSTLKIQRTERGDSAVYLCASSSIAGGAYNEQFFGPGTRLTVL.

This clone occurred a few times. V and J are TRBV11-2 and TRBJ2-3; TRBD2 matches at 9 bases. After removal of 2 bases from V and 3 bases from J, the junction contained 0 bases not matched to a gene. This CDR3 region has 14 residues. CDR1 and CDR2 (germline): SGHAT, FQNNGV. DNA of the CDR3: TGTGCCAGCAGCTTACTAGCGGGGACAGATACGCAGTATTTT. This sequence encodes CASSLLAGTDTQYF. Based on the CDR3 plus reference TRBV11-2 and TRBJ2-3, the full variable domain is EAGVAQSPRYKIIEKRQSVAFWCNPISGHATLYWYQQILGQGPKLLIQFQNNGVVDDSQLPKDRFSAERLKGVDSTLKIQPAKLEDSAVYLCASSLLAGTDTQYFGPGTRLTVL.

The rearrangement links TRBV6-1 to TRBJ2-1, with TRBD1 identical over 9 bases. V trimming: 0 bases; J trimming: 10 bases; junction bases outside the gene matches: 10. CDR3 length: 16 amino acids. Germline lookup yields CDR1 MNHNS and CDR2 SASEGT. CDR3 region: CASSEAPQGARAEQFF. CDR3 bases: TGTGCCAGCAGTGAAGCCCCACAGGGGGCCCGTGCCGAGCAGTTCTTC.

This clone was detected a few times. The gene calls are TRBV2 and TRBJ2-1; 14 positions match TRBD2. CDR3 length: 18 residues. Germline CDR1 and CDR2: SNHLY and FYNNEI. Trimming took 5 bases from V and 3 from J; bases not matched to a gene: 9. The CDR3 DNA follows: TGTGCCAGCAGTTTCCGACTAGCGGGAGGGGTGAGCTACAATGAGCAGTTCTTC. As protein: CASSFRLAGGVSYNEQFF.